This T cell receptor beta chain came from a study of blood T cells in healthy people across ages (dated by TCRdb to about 2015). Looking at the study overall: Template switching captured roughly one uniquely barcoded TCR beta cDNA molecule per two T cells in model experiments. Age-related changes in TCR beta repertoire diversity were measured in the study by deep sequencing normalized with unique cDNA molecular identifiers. The donors were split into four age groups: young (average around 17 years), middle-aged (around 37), aged (about 62) and long-lived (under 90). Donors of different ages were randomly distributed across sequencing lanes to avoid experimental bias. For two donors (one aged 18 to 29 and one aged 80 or older), the study analyzed two additional independent replicas of 1 million unique cDNA reads from the same blood draw.

The 35 to 40 donors, aged about 6 to 95 years, were systemically healthy Caucasian individuals from Russia. Each donor gave about 9.7 milliliters of peripheral blood, drawn into EDTA-treated Vacutainer tubes. Ficoll-Paque density-gradient centrifugation was used to isolate PBMCs, with at least 7 million per sample. Trizol reagent was used to extract total RNA from the PBMCs, yielding at least 5 micrograms per sample. Naive CD45RAhigh/CD27high T cell percentages were measured by flow cytometry on a PBMC aliquot from every donor. The study at large found these results: Because profiling used bulk unsorted PBMCs, naive and antigen-experienced compartments could not be compared conclusively. Total diversity estimates from one million sequenced T cells were considered lower bounds and underestimates. Because the CMV infection status of the donors was unknown, age-related changes in expanded clonotypes may potentially have been confounded. Observed TCR beta diversity per million T cells fell roughly linearly with age, and a significant reduction was already apparent by age roughly 40. Compared with the aged group, more naive CD4+ T cells, fewer expanded clones and increased TCR diversity were shown by the long-lived group, suggesting age selection. The percentage of naive T cells measured by flow cytometry correlated strongly with observed TCR beta diversity.

This clonotype has a handful of counts. The antigen it recognizes is unknown. Nothing much larger sits one base from this clone, and base qualities are not available. The library came from 5' RACE. This sample was sequenced with an Illumina HiSeq 2500. The second PCR ran for roughly 7 to 11 cycles and used a J-beta primer mix along with a sample-barcoded 5' primer. A template-switch 5' adaptor carrying 12 random nucleotides introduced a unique molecular identifier onto each TCR beta cDNA molecule. Each sample yielded at least 3 million CDR3-containing paired-end reads. First-strand cDNA synthesis was performed from all RNA using the Mint cDNA synthesis kit, with priming by a TRBC-specific oligonucleotide. All cDNA was treated with uracil-DNA glycosylase and then went through a first 18-cycle PCR with the universal primers M1SS and BC2_uni_R. The published analysis was carried out like this. For normalization, 1 million high-quality reads were randomly selected from each sample, with every read carrying a distinct molecular identifier. Instead of being binned into consensus sequences, reads that shared molecular identifiers were thrown out. MiTCR, run with a Q25 quality threshold and the strictest error-elimination algorithm, handled CDR3 identification, clonotype clustering and error correction. A nonparametric unseen species model with Euler transformation was used to estimate a lower bound on total TCR beta diversity. TCRdb cleaned the public reads at Q25 with fastp, built clones with MiXCR and kept in-frame beta chains. All rows with the same CDR3 protein become a single entry with the most common DNA and genes. The V and J calls come from TCRdb's annotation, not from the publication. Here the sample has over 1,300,000 distinct CDR3 sequences; around 59% occur a single time. The ten biggest clones cover 6.5% to 8.5% of the sample.

The sequencing sample was made of blood. This receptor was identified in a man in his late teens or twenties in good health.

The DNA is TGCGCCAGCAGCTTGGAAGGCAGGGATTCAGATACGCAGTATTTT. It encodes CASSLEGRDSDTQYF. The chain links TRBV5-1 with TRBJ2-3; possibly the D gene is TRBD1, per 5 matching bases. The CDR3 contains 15 residues, cysteine and phenylalanine counted. Just CDR3 DNA is preserved here, 45 bases in frame from base 1. V drops 0 bases and J drops 4 bases, leaving 12 bases in between. For CDR1 and CDR2, the germline V gene lists SGHRS and YFSETQ.